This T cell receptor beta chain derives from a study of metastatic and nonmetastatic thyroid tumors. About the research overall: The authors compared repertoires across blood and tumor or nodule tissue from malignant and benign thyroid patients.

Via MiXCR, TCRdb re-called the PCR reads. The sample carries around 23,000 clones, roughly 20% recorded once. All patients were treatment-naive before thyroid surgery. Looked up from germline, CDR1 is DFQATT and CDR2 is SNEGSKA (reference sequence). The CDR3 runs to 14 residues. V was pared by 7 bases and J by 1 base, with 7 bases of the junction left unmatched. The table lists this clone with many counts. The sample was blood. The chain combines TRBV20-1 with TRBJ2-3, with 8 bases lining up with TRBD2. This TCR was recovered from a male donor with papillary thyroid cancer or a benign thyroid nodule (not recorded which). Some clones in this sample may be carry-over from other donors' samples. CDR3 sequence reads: CSVSSGVGTDTQYF. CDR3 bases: TGCAGTGTCAGTAGCGGGGTAGGCACAGATACGCAGTATTTT.